The T cell receptor (beta chain) described here comes from a study of response to subunit inactivated influenza vaccine. General study findings and limits: Authors suggested each seasonal flu vaccination may recruit only limited numbers of new T cells.

The germline gives CDR1 SNHLY, CDR2 FYNNEI. Trimming removed 6 bases at V and 12 bases at J, with 20 bases between. There are 14 residues in the CDR3. This clonotype is a singleton in its sample. Its antigen remains unidentified. TCRdb independently ran MiXCR on the RT-PCR reads; one entry per CDR3 protein. The repertoire holds about 780,000 distinct CDR3 sequences, approximately 17% seen once, with roughly 10% in the top ten. The TCR comes from a man aged 45 to 65 who received an inactivated influenza vaccine. The chain combines TRBV2 with TRBJ2-2; D gene unclear. The sample in question was PBMCs from blood, obtained 4 to 6 days after vaccination. CDR3 nucleotide sequence: TGTGCCAGCAGGCCTGCTCTTATGGCCCGGCAGCTGTTTTTT. It yields the protein CASRPALMARQLFF.